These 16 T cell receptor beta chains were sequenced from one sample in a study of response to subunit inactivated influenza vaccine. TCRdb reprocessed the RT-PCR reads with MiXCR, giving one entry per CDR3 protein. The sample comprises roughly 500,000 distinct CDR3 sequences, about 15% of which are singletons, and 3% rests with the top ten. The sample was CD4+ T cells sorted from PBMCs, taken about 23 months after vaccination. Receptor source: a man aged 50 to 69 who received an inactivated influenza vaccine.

DNA of the CDR3: TGCGCCAGCAGCCAAGAGATACTAGCGGGGGGAGGTACCGGGGAGCTGTTTTTT. Residues: CASSQEILAGGGTGELFF. This chain links TRBV4-3 with TRBJ2-2; 12 bases are a match to TRBD2. Per the germline V gene, CDR1 is LGHNA and CDR2 is YSLEER. V shed 0 bases and J 5 bases; nucleotides not matched to a gene: 7. This CDR3 has 18 residues.

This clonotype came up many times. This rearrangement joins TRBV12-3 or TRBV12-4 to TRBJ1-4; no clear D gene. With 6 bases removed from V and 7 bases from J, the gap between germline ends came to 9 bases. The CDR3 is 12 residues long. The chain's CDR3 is CASSPWGEKLFF. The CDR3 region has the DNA TGTGCCAGCAGCCCTTGGGGTGAAAAACTGTTTTTT.

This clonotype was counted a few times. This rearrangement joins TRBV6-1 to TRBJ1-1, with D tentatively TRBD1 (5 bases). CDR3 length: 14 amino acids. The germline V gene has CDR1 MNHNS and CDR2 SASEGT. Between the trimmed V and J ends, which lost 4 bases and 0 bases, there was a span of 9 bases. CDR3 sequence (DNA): TGTGCCAGCAGTGCAGACAGACTGAACACTGAAGCTTTCTTT. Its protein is CASSADRLNTEAFF.

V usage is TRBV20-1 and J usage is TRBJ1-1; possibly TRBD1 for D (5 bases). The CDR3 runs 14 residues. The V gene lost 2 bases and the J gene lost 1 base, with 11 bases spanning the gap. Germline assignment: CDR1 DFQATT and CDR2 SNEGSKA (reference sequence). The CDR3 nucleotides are TGCAGTGCTAGACCCCAGGGTCCGAACACTGAAGCTTTCTTT. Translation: CSARPQGPNTEAFF.

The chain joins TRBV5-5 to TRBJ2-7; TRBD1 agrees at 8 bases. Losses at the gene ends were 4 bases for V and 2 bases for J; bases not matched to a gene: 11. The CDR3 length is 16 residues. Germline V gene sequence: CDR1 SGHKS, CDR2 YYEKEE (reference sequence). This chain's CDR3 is CASSLDLGQATYEQYF. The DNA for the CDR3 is TGTGCCAGCAGCCTCGACCTGGGACAGGCCACCTACGAGCAGTACTTC.

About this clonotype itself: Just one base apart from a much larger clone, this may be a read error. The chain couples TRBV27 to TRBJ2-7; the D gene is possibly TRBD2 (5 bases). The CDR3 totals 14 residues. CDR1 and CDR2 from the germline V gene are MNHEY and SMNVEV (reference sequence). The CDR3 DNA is TGTGCCAGCAGTACCGACTCCATCGGTAGGGAGCAGCACTTC. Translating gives CASSTDSIGREQHF.

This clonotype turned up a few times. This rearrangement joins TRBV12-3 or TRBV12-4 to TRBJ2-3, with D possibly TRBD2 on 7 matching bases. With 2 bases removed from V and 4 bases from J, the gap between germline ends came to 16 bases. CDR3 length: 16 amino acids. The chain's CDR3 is CASSLRGGFSADTQYF. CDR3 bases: TGTGCCAGCAGTTTAAGGGGGGGCTTTTCCGCAGATACGCAGTATTTT.

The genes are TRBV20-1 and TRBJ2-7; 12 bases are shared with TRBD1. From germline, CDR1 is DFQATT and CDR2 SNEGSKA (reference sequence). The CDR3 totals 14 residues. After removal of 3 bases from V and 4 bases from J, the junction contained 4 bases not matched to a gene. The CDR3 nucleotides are TGCAGTGCTAGCCTGGGACAGGGGGCTTACGAGCAGTACTTC. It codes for CSASLGQGAYEQYF.

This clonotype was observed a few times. CDR3 amino acids: CASSFRGQIEAFF. CDR3 DNA: TGTGCCAGCAGTTTCCGAGGGCAAATTGAAGCTTTCTTT. The chain employs TRBV28 and TRBJ1-1; no firm D call. V was shortened by 3 bases and J by 7 bases, with 12 bases between the two germline ends. The germline V gene has CDR1 MDHEN and CDR2 SYDVKM. The CDR3 runs to 13 residues.

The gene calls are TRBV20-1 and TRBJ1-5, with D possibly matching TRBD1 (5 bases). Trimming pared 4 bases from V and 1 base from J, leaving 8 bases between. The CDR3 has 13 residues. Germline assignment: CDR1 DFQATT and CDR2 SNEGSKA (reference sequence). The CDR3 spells CSAIRDSNQPQHF. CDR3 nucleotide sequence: TGCAGTGCTATCAGGGACAGCAATCAGCCCCAGCATTTT.

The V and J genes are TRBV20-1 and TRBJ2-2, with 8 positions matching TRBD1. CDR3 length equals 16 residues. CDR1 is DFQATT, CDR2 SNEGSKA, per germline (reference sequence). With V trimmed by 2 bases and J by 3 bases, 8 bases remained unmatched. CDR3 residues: CSARTDRARHTGELFF. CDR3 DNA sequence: TGCAGTGCTAGAACGGACAGGGCCCGTCACACCGGGGAGCTGTTTTTT.

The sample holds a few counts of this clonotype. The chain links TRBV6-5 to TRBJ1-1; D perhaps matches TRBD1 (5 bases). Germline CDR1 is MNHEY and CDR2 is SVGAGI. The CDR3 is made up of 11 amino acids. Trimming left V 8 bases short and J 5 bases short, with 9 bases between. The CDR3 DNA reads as TGTGCCAGCGCTCAGGGTACTGAAGCTTTCTTT. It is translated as CASAQGTEAFF.

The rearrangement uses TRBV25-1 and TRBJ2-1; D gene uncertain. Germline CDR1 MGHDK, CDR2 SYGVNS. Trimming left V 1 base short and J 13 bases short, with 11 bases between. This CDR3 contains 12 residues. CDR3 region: CASSESGVGQFF. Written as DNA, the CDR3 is TGTGCCAGCAGTGAATCTGGCGTCGGACAGTTCTTC.

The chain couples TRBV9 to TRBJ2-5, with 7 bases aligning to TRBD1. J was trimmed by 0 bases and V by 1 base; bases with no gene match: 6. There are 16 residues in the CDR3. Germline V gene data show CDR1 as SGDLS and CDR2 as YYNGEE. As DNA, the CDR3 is TGTGCCAGCAGCGTATCTCAGGGACAGTACCAAGAGACCCAGTACTTC. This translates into CASSVSQGQYQETQYF.

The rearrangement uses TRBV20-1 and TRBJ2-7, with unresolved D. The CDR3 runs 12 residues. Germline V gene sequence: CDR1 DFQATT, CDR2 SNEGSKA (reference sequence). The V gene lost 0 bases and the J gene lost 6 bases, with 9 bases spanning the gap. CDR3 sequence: CSARDRLPEQYF. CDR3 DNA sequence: TGCAGTGCTAGAGATAGGCTTCCCGAGCAGTACTTC.

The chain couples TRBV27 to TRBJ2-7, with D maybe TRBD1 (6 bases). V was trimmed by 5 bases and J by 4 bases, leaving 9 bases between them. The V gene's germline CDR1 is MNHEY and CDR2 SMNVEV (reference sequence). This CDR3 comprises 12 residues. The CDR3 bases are TGTGCCAGCAGTACAGGGAGATACGAGCAGTACTTC. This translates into CASSTGRYEQYF.